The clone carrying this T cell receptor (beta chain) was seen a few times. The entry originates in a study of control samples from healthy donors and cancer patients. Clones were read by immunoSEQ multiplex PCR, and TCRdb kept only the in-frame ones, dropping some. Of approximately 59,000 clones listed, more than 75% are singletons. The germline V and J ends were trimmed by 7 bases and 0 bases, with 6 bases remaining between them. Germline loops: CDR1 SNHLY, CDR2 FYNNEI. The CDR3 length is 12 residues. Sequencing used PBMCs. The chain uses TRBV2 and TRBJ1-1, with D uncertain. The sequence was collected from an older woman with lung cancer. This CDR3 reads CASIRLNTEAFF. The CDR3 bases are TGTGCCAGCATCCGGTTGAACACTGAAGCTTTCTTT.